These 3 T cell receptor beta chains share one sample of origin, sequenced in a study of a mutant IDH1 vaccine in newly diagnosed glioma. These TCRs are of unknown antigen specificity. The time point denotes: week 47, end of study. Topical imiquimod accompanied each vaccine dose, which consisted of 300 ug of mutant IDH1 20-mer peptide. The assay was immunoSEQ multiplex PCR, and TCRdb's table has in-frame clones only and misses some. The data show around 11,000 clones, with 81% seen just once and around 18% held by the top ten. The specimen comprised PBMCs, sampled from a glioma patient whose treatment included an IDH1 peptide vaccine. These receptors were obtained from a man aged 30 to 39 with glioma.

V is TRBV30 and J is TRBJ2-1; 11 nucleotides agree with TRBD2. Germline V gene data show CDR1 as GTSNPN and CDR2 as SVGIG (reference sequence). V lost 6 bases, J lost 8 bases, and 9 bases stayed unmatched. The CDR3 loop spans 14 amino acids. The CDR3 loop is CACPTSGNSYEQFF. In DNA form, the CDR3 reads TGTGCCTGCCCGACTAGCGGGAACTCCTATGAGCAGTTCTTC.

This sequence joins TRBV25-1 and TRBJ2-1, with D perhaps TRBD2 (6 bases). Germline V gene data show CDR1 as MGHDK and CDR2 as SYGVNS. This CDR3 region has 14 residues. Trimming took off 1 base at V and 7 bases at J, with 11 bases between the two ends. The DNA of the CDR3 is TGTGCCAGCAGTGAATCCGGGAGAGGAAATGAGCAGTTCTTC. It specifies CASSESGRGNEQFF. The whole variable domain, remainder taken from reference TRBV25-1 and TRBJ2-1, is EADIYQTPRYLVIGTGKKITLECSQTMGHDKMYWYQQDPGMELHLIHYSYGVNSTEKGDLSSESTVSRIRTEHFPLTLESARPSHTSQYLCASSESGRGNEQFFGPGTRLTVL.

In its sample, this clone was seen once. V is TRBV6-5 and J is TRBJ2-1; 7 bases match TRBD2. The length of the CDR3 is 15 residues. Losses at the gene ends were 4 bases for V and 3 bases for J; bases not matched to a gene: 6. CDR1 MNHEY and CDR2 SVGAGI come from the germline V gene. CDR3 sequence reads: CASSLGGRVYNEQFF. Written as DNA, the CDR3 is TGTGCCAGCAGTTTGGGAGGGAGGGTCTACAATGAGCAGTTCTTC.